This record looks at one T cell receptor (beta chain) sequence and its context. No cognate antigen has been identified for it. Base qualities are not recorded, but no much larger clone differs from it by a single base. In the prospective study, participants were about 18 to 100 years old, resided in about two dozen geographic areas of the United States, and were enrolled through a virtual design. In the prospective study, participants were assigned to cohorts based on the clinical history participants reported in a screening survey and a study questionnaire. A participant counted as exposed if, within 2 weeks of entering the study, that participant had been in contact with someone who had a PCR-confirmed or clinician-diagnosed COVID-19 case. In the prospective study, mobile phlebotomists collected whole blood, serum and a nasopharyngeal or oropharyngeal swab from each participant. Participants in the prospective study had the option to provide additional blood draws and questionnaires over a roughly two-month period. Before DNA extraction, prospective study blood samples were shipped either frozen or at room temperature.

TCRbeta CDR3 regions were amplified from genomic DNA by means of the immunoSEQ Assay, a bias-controlled multiplex PCR. In the paper's pipeline: Nucleated cell counts per sample were estimated from amplification of reference gene primers within the assay. To quantify the absolute abundance of each unique TCRbeta CDR3 rearrangement, sequence reads were collapsed and filtered. For each sample, productive Simpson clonality was calculated by taking the square root of Simpson's diversity index across productive rearrangements. This immuneACCESS table, as held by TCRdb, lists in-frame sequences with V and J called but not all clones. Of the missing ones, under half trace to an unresolved V gene in checked studies; the others have no known cause. The V and J calls and clone size come from that table; D and trimming were worked out from the DNA. In all, the sample holds some 300,000 clones, and 90% of those were seen once. Jointly, the top ten make up roughly 3.9% of the sample.

The data were taken from a study of blood T cell repertoires in COVID-19 (dated by TCRdb to the early 2020s). With regard to the full study: The collaborator samples originated in the United States, Italy and Spain and spanned the acute and convalescent phases of COVID-19. Where available, HLA class I and class II types were obtained from metadata supplied by the sample provider rather than from assay-based typing. Nearly every sample came with metadata listing a de-identified subject ID, COVID-19 status, age in years and sex. A freely available public database, intended as a resource for researchers studying the immune response to SARS-CoV-2, is where the repertoires were released. The dataset comprised deeply sampled blood TCRbeta repertoires from subjects exposed to, actively infected with, or recovered from COVID-19. The samples were drawn from two sources: the first 160 participants of the ongoing ImmuneRACE study, and fewer than 1,500 subjects contributed by 6 global collaborators. The material from the prospective study consisted of cDNA or gDNA derived from T cells, B-cell-depleted T cells, or PBMCs. Overall study outcomes, separate from this receptor: How much clinical and demographic metadata was included differed by source and by participant, and the metadata was provided uncurated.

Counted from cysteine to phenylalanine, this CDR3 has 13 amino acids. Just CDR3 DNA is preserved here, 39 bases in frame from base 1. Trimming takes 0 bases from V and 6 bases from J, and the germline ends sit 5 bases apart. Looking up the germline V gene yields CDR1 MGHRA and CDR2 YSYEKL. The chain couples TRBV4-1 to TRBJ2-2; the D gene remains uncertain. The material sequenced was PBMCs or T cells enriched from blood (not recorded which). The receptor's source is a woman between 25 and 40 years old who had been exposed to COVID-19. The CDR3 sequence is CASSQDRAGELFF. DNA sequence: TGCGCCAGCAGCCAAGATCGTGCCGGGGAGCTGTTTTTT.